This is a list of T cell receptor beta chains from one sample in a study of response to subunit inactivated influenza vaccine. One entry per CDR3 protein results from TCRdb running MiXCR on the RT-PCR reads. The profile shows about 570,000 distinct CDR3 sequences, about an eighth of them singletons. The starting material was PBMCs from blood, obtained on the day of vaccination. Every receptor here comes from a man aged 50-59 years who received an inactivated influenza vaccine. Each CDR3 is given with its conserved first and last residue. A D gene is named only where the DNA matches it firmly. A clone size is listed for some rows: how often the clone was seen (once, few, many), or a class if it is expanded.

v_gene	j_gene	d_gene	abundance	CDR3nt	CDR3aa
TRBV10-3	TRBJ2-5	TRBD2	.	TGTGCCATCAGCGCCAGATGGGGAGCGGGAGTACAGGAGACCCAGTACTTC	CAISARWGAGVQETQYF
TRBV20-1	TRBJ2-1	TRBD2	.	TGCAGTGCTAGGGGACTAGCGGGAGGTAAATCGGGGCAGTTCTTC	CSARGLAGGKSGQFF
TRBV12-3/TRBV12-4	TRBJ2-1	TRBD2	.	TGTGCCAGCAGTTTTACTAGCGGAAGCAATGAGCAGTTCTTC	CASSFTSGSNEQFF
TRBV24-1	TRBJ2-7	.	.	TGTGCCACCAGTGACGGGAGTAGTATCGCCTACGAGCAGTACTTC	CATSDGSSIAYEQYF
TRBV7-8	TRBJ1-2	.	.	TGTGCCAGCAGCTCCCGGGCCAGAGAATTCTATGGCTACACCTTC	CASSSRAREFYGYTF
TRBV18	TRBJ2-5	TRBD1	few	TGTGCCAGCTCACCTCGACAGGGGGACCAAGAGACCCAGTACTTC	CASSPRQGDQETQYF
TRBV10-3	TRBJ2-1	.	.	TGTGCCATCAGTGAGATGCCAGGGTGGCTGGACAATGAGCAGTTCTTC	CAISEMPGWLDNEQFF
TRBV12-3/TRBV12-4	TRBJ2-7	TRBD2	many	TGTGCCAGCAGTTTAAGCGGGGTGCAGTACTTC	CASSLSGVQYF
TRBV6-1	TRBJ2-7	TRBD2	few	TGTGCCAGCAAACTAGCGGGAGTATACGAGCAGTACTTC	CASKLAGVYEQYF
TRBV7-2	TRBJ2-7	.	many	TGTGCCAGCGGCCCCGGGGTGCGGGTCTACGAGCAGTACTTC	CASGPGVRVYEQYF
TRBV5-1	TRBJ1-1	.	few	TGCGCCAGCAGCTTGAGCTGGGCTCGAACTGAAGCTTTCTTT	CASSLSWARTEAFF
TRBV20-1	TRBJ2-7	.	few	TGCAGTGCTAGAGGGACGATAGACGAGCAGTACTTC	CSARGTIDEQYF
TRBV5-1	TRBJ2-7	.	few	TGCGCCAGCAGCCCACGACTAGAGTACGCCTACGAGCAGTACTTC	CASSPRLEYAYEQYF
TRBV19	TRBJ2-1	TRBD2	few	TGTGCCAGTAGTACCCAAAAAACAAGACTAGCGGGAGTTCGCTCCTACAATGAGCAGTTCTTC	CASSTQKTRLAGVRSYNEQFF
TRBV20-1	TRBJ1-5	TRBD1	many	TGCAGTGCTGCGGACAGGGGAAGCAATCAGCCCCAGCATTTT	CSAADRGSNQPQHF
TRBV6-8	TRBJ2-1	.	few	TGTGCCAGCAGTAACTTAGTCGGGAACCAGGACTTCTACAATGAGCAGTTCTTC	CASSNLVGNQDFYNEQFF
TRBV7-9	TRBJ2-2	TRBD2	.	TGTGCCAGCAGCGGCGGGAGGGCCGACGGCGGGGAGCTGTTTTTT	CASSGGRADGGELFF
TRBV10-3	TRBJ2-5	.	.	TGTGCCATCAGTACGAACCAAGAGACCCAGTACTTC	CAISTNQETQYF
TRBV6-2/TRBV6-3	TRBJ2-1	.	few	TGTGCCAGCAGTCCACAGGGGGCGGGTAGCGGGATCTATAATGAGCAGTTCTTC	CASSPQGAGSGIYNEQFF
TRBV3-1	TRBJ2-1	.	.	TGTGCCAGCAGACACAGGGGGAGGGAAAGGGGTGAGCAGTTCTTC	CASRHRGRERGEQFF
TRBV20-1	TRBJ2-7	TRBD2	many	TGCAGTGCTGAGTCCGGGACTAGCGGGATCTACGAGCAGTACTTC	CSAESGTSGIYEQYF
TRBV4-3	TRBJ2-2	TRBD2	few	TGCGCCAGCAGCCCTGGGGGGGTAAACACCGGGGAGCTGTTTTTT	CASSPGGVNTGELFF
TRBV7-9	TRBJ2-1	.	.	TGTGCCAGCAGCTTTGGCGGGGTCGGGGAGCAGTTCTTC	CASSFGGVGEQFF
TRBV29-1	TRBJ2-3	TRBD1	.	TGCAGCGTTCGTCTTACAGGGGGCTTTTCGTATTTT	CSVRLTGGFSYF
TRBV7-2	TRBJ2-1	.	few	TGTGCCAGCAGCTTAGAAGTAACCGATGAGCAGTTCTTC	CASSLEVTDEQFF
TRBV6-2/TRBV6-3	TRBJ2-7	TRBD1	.	TGTGCCAGCAGTTACACCGGGACAGGGCGGTACGAGCAGTACTTC	CASSYTGTGRYEQYF
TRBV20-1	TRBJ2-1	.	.	TGCAGTGCTACCCCTAGAGATATTGGGCTTAGCTCCTACAATGAGCAGTTCTTC	CSATPRDIGLSSYNEQFF
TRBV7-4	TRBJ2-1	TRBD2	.	TGTGCCAGCAGCCCTTGGACTAGCGGGGGTGGCTCCTACAATGAGCAGTTCTTC	CASSPWTSGGGSYNEQFF